This is a list of T cell receptor beta chains from one sample in a study of blood T cell repertoires in COVID-19. Libraries were prepared by immunoSEQ multiplex PCR; TCRdb keeps only in-frame clonotypes and omits some of them. The sample carries around 150,000 clones, approximately 80% recorded once. What was sequenced was peripheral blood. The receptors come from a woman of 80 years or more with acute or convalescent COVID-19. Both conserved end residues are part of each CDR3. The D gene is left open where the match is weak. Size tells how often a clone was seen (once, few, many) or the class of an expanded clone, and some rows leave it out.

abundance: few; v_gene: TRBV7-9; j_gene: TRBJ2-2; d_gene: TRBD1; CDR3nt: TGTGCCAGCAGACCGAACCCAGGGGGCGCCTCCGGGGAGCTGTTTTTT; CDR3aa: CASRPNPGGASGELFF
abundance: few; v_gene: TRBV30; j_gene: TRBJ1-2; d_gene: TRBD1; CDR3nt: TGTGCCTGGGAAAACAGGGGGCTGTACTATGGCTACACCTTC; CDR3aa: CAWENRGLYYGYTF
abundance: .; v_gene: TRBV5-1; j_gene: TRBJ2-3; d_gene: .; CDR3nt: TGCGCCAGCAGCTTGATCGACTGGGGCACAGATACGCAGTATTTT; CDR3aa: CASSLIDWGTDTQYF
abundance: .; v_gene: TRBV9; j_gene: TRBJ1-1; d_gene: .; CDR3nt: TGTGCCAGCAGCGTAGGTCAGTCGAACACTGAAGCTTTCTTT; CDR3aa: CASSVGQSNTEAFF
abundance: .; v_gene: TRBV19; j_gene: TRBJ1-5; d_gene: TRBD1; CDR3nt: TGTGCCAGTAGGGACGACAGGGGGAGTATTCAGCCCCAGCATTTT; CDR3aa: CASRDDRGSIQPQHF
abundance: .; v_gene: TRBV19; j_gene: TRBJ2-7; d_gene: .; CDR3nt: TGTGCCAGTAGTCGGCAGGACACCACCTACGAGCAGTACTTC; CDR3aa: CASSRQDTTYEQYF
abundance: .; v_gene: TRBV24-1; j_gene: TRBJ1-5; d_gene: .; CDR3nt: TGTGCCACCAGTGACAGGAGCAATCAGCCCCAGCATTTT; CDR3aa: CATSDRSNQPQHF
abundance: .; v_gene: TRBV9; j_gene: TRBJ1-3; d_gene: .; CDR3nt: TGTGCCAGCAGCGTAGGAGCCTCCTCTGGAAACACCATATATTTT; CDR3aa: CASSVGASSGNTIYF
abundance: .; v_gene: TRBV13; j_gene: TRBJ2-7; d_gene: TRBD2; CDR3nt: TGTGCCAGCAGCTCCGGCGGGACTAGCGGGGTTTACGAGCAGTACTTC; CDR3aa: CASSSGGTSGVYEQYF
abundance: .; v_gene: TRBV7-6; j_gene: TRBJ2-1; d_gene: TRBD2; CDR3nt: TGTGCCAGCAGCTTAATTAGCGGGGGGTACAATGAGCAGTTCTTC; CDR3aa: CASSLISGGYNEQFF
abundance: .; v_gene: TRBV28; j_gene: TRBJ1-4; d_gene: .; CDR3nt: TGTGCCAGCAGTCCCCCAGGGGCTAGTGAAAAACTGTTTTTT; CDR3aa: CASSPPGASEKLFF
abundance: .; v_gene: TRBV7-3; j_gene: TRBJ2-3; d_gene: .; CDR3nt: TGTGCCAGCAGCCTCAGGGCGAGCACAGATACGCAGTATTTT; CDR3aa: CASSLRASTDTQYF
abundance: .; v_gene: TRBV7-2; j_gene: TRBJ2-3; d_gene: .; CDR3nt: TGTGCCAGCAGCTTAGGACACGGCGTAGATACGCAGTATTTT; CDR3aa: CASSLGHGVDTQYF
abundance: .; v_gene: TRBV4-1; j_gene: TRBJ2-1; d_gene: .; CDR3nt: TGCGCCAGCAGCCAAGTTAGTAGCTCCTACAATGAGCAGTTCTTC; CDR3aa: CASSQVSSSYNEQFF
abundance: .; v_gene: TRBV2; j_gene: TRBJ1-1; d_gene: .; CDR3nt: TGTGCCAGCAGTGAATGGCAGGACACTGAAGCTTTCTTT; CDR3aa: CASSEWQDTEAFF
abundance: few; v_gene: TRBV20-1; j_gene: TRBJ2-1; d_gene: TRBD2; CDR3nt: TGCAGTGCTAGTGATCGGGGGGGCCCCAATGAGCAGTTCTTC; CDR3aa: CSASDRGGPNEQFF
abundance: few; v_gene: TRBV6-5; j_gene: TRBJ1-6; d_gene: TRBD1; CDR3nt: TGTGCCAGCAGTCCAGGACAGGGCTATAATTCACCCCTCCACTTT; CDR3aa: CASSPGQGYNSPLHF
abundance: .; v_gene: TRBV18; j_gene: TRBJ2-2; d_gene: TRBD1; CDR3nt: TGTGCCAGCTCACAATCCGGGACAGGGGGAGTCGGGGAGCTGTTTTTT; CDR3aa: CASSQSGTGGVGELFF
abundance: .; v_gene: TRBV5-1; j_gene: TRBJ1-1; d_gene: TRBD1; CDR3nt: TGCGCCAGCAGCTTGGATGCCGGGACAGTGGAAGCTGAAGCTTTCTTT; CDR3aa: CASSLDAGTVEAEAFF
abundance: .; v_gene: TRBV6-1; j_gene: TRBJ1-4; d_gene: .; CDR3nt: TGTGCCAGCAGTGAACAGGGTTACGTGGATGAAAAACTGTTTTTT; CDR3aa: CASSEQGYVDEKLFF